The clone carrying this TCR beta chain was seen ten or more times. The data belong to a study of metastatic and nonmetastatic thyroid tumors. Across the whole study: Repertoire comparison spanned blood and tumor or nodule tissue of malignant and benign thyroid patients.

The entire patient cohort was treatment-naive prior to thyroid surgery. Methods used by the authors: The study's classifier, a distant-metastasis tool for papillary thyroid cancer, was built using CDR3 differences across clinicopathological groups. TCRdb redid the clone calls on the PCR reads using MiXCR. The V and J calls were not made by the authors but by TCRdb's processing. The table lists 75,000 to 100,000 clones, approximately 12% of them singletons. Germline values: CDR1 MNHEY, CDR2 SMNVEV (reference sequence). The CDR3 length is 16 residues. Trimming took 3 bases from V and 7 from J; bases not matched to a gene: 13.

Sequenced sample: blood. The source is a female donor with papillary thyroid cancer or a benign thyroid nodule (not recorded which). Some clones in this sample may be carry-over from other donors' samples. The J gene is TRBJ1-2, the V gene TRBV27; TRBD1 matches 8 bases. The CDR3 loop reads CASSFRTGKVQGGYTF. The CDR3 bases are TGTGCCAGCAGTTTCCGGACAGGGAAGGTGCAGGGTGGCTACACCTTC.